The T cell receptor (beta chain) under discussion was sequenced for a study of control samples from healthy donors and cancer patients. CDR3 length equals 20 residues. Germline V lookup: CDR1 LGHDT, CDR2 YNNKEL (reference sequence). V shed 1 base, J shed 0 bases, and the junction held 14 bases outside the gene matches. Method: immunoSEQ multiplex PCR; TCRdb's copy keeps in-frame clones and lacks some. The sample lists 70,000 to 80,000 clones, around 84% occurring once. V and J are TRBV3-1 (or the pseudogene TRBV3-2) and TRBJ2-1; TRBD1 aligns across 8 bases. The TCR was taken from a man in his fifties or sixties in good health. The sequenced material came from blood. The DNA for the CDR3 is TGTGCCAGCAGCCAAGCCCCCGGGACAGGCGGACCTTACTCCTACAATGAGCAGTTCTTC. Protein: CASSQAPGTGGPYSYNEQFF.